This passage covers 30 T cell receptor beta chains from one sample sequenced in a study of chemoradiotherapy in HPV16-positive cancers. Sequencing used immunoSEQ multiplex PCR; TCRdb keeps in-frame clones, though not all of them. The sample yields around 9,500 clones, about 71% seen once. This material was acquired from a patient who underwent chemoradiotherapy. The source is a human donor with HPV-associated anogenital cancer.

CDR3: CASSLVGVGTGELFF. As DNA, the CDR3 is TGTGCCAGCAGCTTGGTGGGGGTCGGAACCGGGGAGCTGTTTTTT. The V and J genes are TRBV5-6 and TRBJ2-2; either TRBD1 or TRBD2 may fit D (5 bases each). Trimming cost V 0 bases and J 5 bases, with 11 bases left between them. The V gene's germline CDR1 is SGHDT and CDR2 YYEEEE. The length of the CDR3 is 15 residues.

This clone occurred once. The chain is built from TRBV11-2 and TRBJ1-1, with 12 bases matching TRBD1. The CDR3 length is 15 residues. CDR1 and CDR2 (germline): SGHAT, FQNNGV. The junction had 8 bases not matched to a gene; V was cut back by 1 base and J by 11 bases. Here the CDR3 DNA reads TGTGCCAGCAGCTTAGGTCCGGGACAGGGGGCTGGGGCTTTCTTT. Translation gives CASSLGPGQGAGAFF.

This clone was counted a few times. CDR3: CASSFVSGTTYQDQPQHF. CDR3 sequence (DNA): TGTGCCAGCAGCTTCGTCTCCGGGACAACTTACCAAGATCAGCCCCAGCATTTT. The rearrangement links TRBV7-6 to TRBJ1-5; tentatively, D is TRBD1 (6 bases). The CDR3 length is 18 residues. Germline-derived CDR1 and CDR2 are SGHVS and FNYEAQ. V lost 3 bases and J 5 bases, leaving 23 bases between the germline ends. Full variable domain (rest looked up from reference TRBV7-6 and TRBJ1-5): GAGVSQSPRYKVTKRGQDVALRCDPISGHVSLYWYRQALGQGPEFLTYFNYEAQQDKSGLPNDRFSAERPEGSISTLTIQRTEQRDSAMYRCASSFVSGTTYQDQPQHFGDGTRLSIL.

The V call is TRBV6-1, the J call TRBJ2-1; 10 nucleotides line up with TRBD1. After removal of 4 bases from V and 6 bases from J, the junction contained 9 bases not matched to a gene. The length of the CDR3 is 16 residues. Germline CDR1 is MNHNS and CDR2 is SASEGT. CDR3 loop: CASSGLPGQGSNEQFF. The CDR3 DNA reads as TGTGCCAGCAGTGGTCTCCCGGGACAGGGGTCCAATGAGCAGTTCTTC.

The CDR3 DNA reads as TGTGCCAGCAGATCCCTTAGAGGGGGCACATCCTACGAGCAGTACTTC. It translates to CASRSLRGGTSYEQYF. The V gene is TRBV7-8, the J gene TRBJ2-7; 7 bases are shared with TRBD1. J gave up 1 base and V 6 bases, and 12 bases lay outside the gene matches. The CDR3 runs to 16 residues. The germline V gene has CDR1 SGHVS and CDR2 FQNEAQ.

The V gene is TRBV6-5, the J gene TRBJ2-7, with TRBD1 as a possible D gene (5 bases). Deletions cut 5 bases from V and 7 bases from J, with 21 bases between. The CDR3 is 15 amino acids. Germline lookup yields CDR1 MNHEY and CDR2 SVGAGI. The CDR3 region is CASSPLQGFLPEQYF. As DNA, the CDR3 is TGTGCCAGCAGTCCGCTCCAGGGTTTCCTGCCTGAGCAGTACTTC.

This sequence joins TRBV13 and TRBJ2-7; D not resolved. V lost 10 bases and J 2 bases, leaving 15 bases between the germline ends. Germline loops: CDR1 PRHDT, CDR2 FYEKMQ (reference sequence). CDR3 length equals 13 residues. CDR3 nucleotides: TGTGCCACAAACACGAGATCCGCCTACGAGCAGTACTTC. This gives the protein CATNTRSAYEQYF.

The chain is built from TRBV9 and TRBJ1-1, with 9 bases identical to TRBD1. The V and J ends lost 2 bases and 6 bases, in that order; junction bases with no gene match: 8. The CDR3 has 15 residues. CDR1 SGDLS and CDR2 YYNGEE come from the germline V gene. CDR3 DNA: TGTGCCAGCAGCGTGGGACAGGGAGGTGGATCTGAAGCTTTCTTT. Translated: CASSVGQGGGSEAFF.

This clone was found a few times. The chain employs TRBV2 and TRBJ2-7; 10 positions match TRBD2. This CDR3 region has 14 residues. The germline V gene encodes CDR1 SNHLY and CDR2 FYNNEI. V trimming: 6 bases; J trimming: 3 bases; junction bases outside the gene matches: 5. CDR3 nucleotide sequence: TGTGCCAGCAGCCGATTAGCGGGGGGCTACGAGCAGTACTTC. Translating gives CASSRLAGGYEQYF.

This clone was counted only a few times. This sequence joins TRBV30 and TRBJ1-2, with D possibly being TRBD1 (5 bases). The CDR3 length is 12 residues. The germline V gene has CDR1 GTSNPN and CDR2 SVGIG (reference sequence). V was clipped by 3 bases and J by 2 bases, with 7 bases between them. CDR3 bases: TGTGCCTGGAGGACAGCAAACTATGGCTACACCTTC. Protein product: CAWRTANYGYTF.

A few counts support this clone. The rearrangement joins TRBV6-1 to TRBJ2-6; no firm D call. The germline V gene encodes CDR1 MNHNS and CDR2 SASEGT. The CDR3 has 13 amino acids. V lost 11 bases and J lost 0, with 8 bases in between. CDR3 loop: CASLYSGANVLTF. As DNA, the CDR3 is TGTGCCTCTCTGTACTCTGGGGCCAACGTCCTGACTTTC.

The V gene is TRBV19, the J gene TRBJ2-6, with D possibly TRBD1 on 6 matching bases. CDR3 length: 19 amino acids. Between the trimmed V and J ends, which lost 0 bases and 0 bases, there was a span of 15 bases. Germline CDR1 LNHDA, CDR2 SQIVND (reference sequence). CDR3 amino acids: CASSIEFMGHRSGANVLTF. The CDR3 nucleotides are TGTGCCAGTAGTATAGAATTCATGGGACACCGCTCTGGGGCCAACGTCCTGACTTTC.

About this clone: Its ends do not fully match the called genes, so a read error is possible. The chain links TRBV2 to TRBJ2-7; 10 bases are a match to TRBD2. The germline V gene encodes CDR1 SNHLY and CDR2 FYNNEI. CDR3 length: 14 residues. CDR3 DNA sequence: TGTGCCAGCAGTCAAGCGGGGGGGTACTACGAGCAGTACTTC. It codes for CASSQAGGYYEQYF.

The rearrangement joins TRBV6-5 to TRBJ2-3; 11 bases agree with TRBD2. Germline V lookup: CDR1 MNHEY, CDR2 SVGAGI. V was clipped by 4 bases and J by 1 base; unmatched bases: 1. The CDR3 has 15 residues. The CDR3 region is CASSLTSGGTDTQYF. As DNA, the CDR3 is TGTGCCAGCAGTTTGACTAGCGGGGGCACAGATACGCAGTATTTT.

The genes are TRBV6-1 and TRBJ2-1; the D is unclear. The CDR3 is 15 amino acids. V was trimmed by 7 bases and J by 5 bases, leaving 18 bases between them. Germline CDR1 reads MNHNS; CDR2 reads SASEGT. In DNA, the CDR3 is TGTGCCAGCACCGAACACGGGTCATTCAACAATGAGCAGTTCTTC. Translated, it gives CASTEHGSFNNEQFF.

The J gene is TRBJ2-1, the V gene TRBV11-1, with TRBD1 matching over 9 bases. There are 16 residues in the CDR3. Trimming cost V 5 bases and J 0 bases; bases outside gene matches: 5. The germline gives CDR1 SGHAT, CDR2 FQDESV (reference sequence). The CDR3 DNA is TGTGCCAGCAGCACCGGACAGGGGAGCTCCTACAATGAGCAGTTCTTC. Its translation: CASSTGQGSSYNEQFF.

The chain has TRBV5-4 and TRBJ2-6; D is undetermined. Germline V CDR1 and CDR2: SGHNT, YYREEE (reference sequence). V dropped 0 bases and J dropped 1 base, with 5 bases sitting between them. The CDR3 extends over 15 amino acids. Here the CDR3 reads CASSLGGSGANVLTF. The CDR3 DNA follows: TGTGCCAGCAGCTTGGGTGGGTCTGGGGCCAACGTCCTGACTTTC.

This clone appeared once. The CDR3 nucleotides read TGTGCCACCAGCAGAGGTTCGGGGGGCACTAACTATGGCTACACCTTC. This translates into CATSRGSGGTNYGYTF. This chain links TRBV15 with TRBJ1-2, with D possibly matching TRBD1 (6 bases). Germline V CDR1 and CDR2: LNHNV, YYDKDF (reference sequence). There are 16 residues in the CDR3. V lost 1 base, J lost 0 bases, and 12 bases lay in between.

The chain carries TRBV6-1 and TRBJ1-4; 7 nucleotides line up with TRBD1. This CDR3 has 15 amino acids. Germline V lookup: CDR1 MNHNS, CDR2 SASEGT. V was pared by 6 bases and J by 7 bases, with 11 bases of the junction left unmatched. CDR3 sequence: CASRRTVSGGEKLFF. The DNA for the CDR3 is TGTGCCAGCAGGCGAACAGTTTCAGGGGGTGAAAAACTGTTTTTT.

This chain connects TRBV7-9 to TRBJ1-1; D unclear. Per the germline V gene, CDR1 is SEHNR and CDR2 is FQNEAQ (reference sequence). This CDR3 comprises 14 residues. Trimming took off 5 bases at V and 6 bases at J, with 16 bases between the two ends. This CDR3 is CASSRPVGRPEAFF. CDR3 bases: TGTGCCAGCAGCCGGCCTGTTGGGAGGCCTGAAGCTTTCTTT.

This clone was picked up a small number of times. The chain recombines TRBV4-1 with TRBJ1-3; D not certain. V was cut by 0 bases and J by 0 bases, with 9 bases left in between. CDR1 is MGHRA, CDR2 YSYEKL, per germline. The CDR3 covers 16 residues. The CDR3 nucleotides are TGCGCCAGCAGCCAAGAAGAACAAAGCTCTGGAAACACCATATATTTT. Amino acid sequence: CASSQEEQSSGNTIYF.

This rearrangement joins TRBV7-9 to TRBJ1-4, with unresolved D. Germline lookup yields CDR1 SEHNR and CDR2 FQNEAQ (reference sequence). Trimming removed 6 bases from V and 4 bases from J, with 15 bases in between. This CDR3 is 15 amino acids long. The CDR3 loop reads CASRITSGNNEKLFF. The CDR3 DNA reads TGTGCCAGCAGAATTACCTCGGGCAATAATGAAAAACTGTTTTTT.

The chain combines TRBV4-1 with TRBJ2-7; unclear D gene. This CDR3 comprises 13 residues. The V gene's germline CDR1 is MGHRA and CDR2 YSYEKL. Trimming removed 0 bases from V and 4 bases from J, with 7 bases in between. CDR3 region: CASSQDMGYEQYF. The CDR3 bases are TGCGCCAGCAGCCAAGACATGGGATACGAGCAGTACTTC.

The chain carries TRBV28 and TRBJ1-2, with D possibly TRBD1 on 5 matching bases. The germline gives CDR1 MDHEN, CDR2 SYDVKM. Trimming cost V 6 bases and J 1 base, with 9 bases left between them. The CDR3 consists of 13 residues. CDR3 coding DNA: TGTGCCAGCAGCCCGGGACTTAACTATGGCTACACCTTC. Translated, it gives CASSPGLNYGYTF.

The chain combines TRBV5-1 with TRBJ2-7, with D perhaps assigned TRBD1 or TRBD2 (6 bases each). Trimming took off 7 bases at V and 5 bases at J, with 22 bases between the two ends. Germline assignment: CDR1 SGHRS and CDR2 YFSETQ. The CDR3 is 15 residues long. In DNA, the CDR3 is TGCGCCAGCCAAACTCAGGGGAGGATTAGCGACGAGCAGTACTTC. Its protein product is CASQTQGRISDEQYF.

The count of this clone is one. The chain employs TRBV7-6 and TRBJ1-2; no clear D gene. V lost 1 base to trimming and J lost 8 bases, with 14 bases between them. This CDR3 is 14 amino acids long. Germline V lookup: CDR1 SGHVS, CDR2 FNYEAQ. For the CDR3, the DNA is TGTGCCAGCAGCTTAGGGTCAAGCTCCTGGGGCTACACCTTC. Its protein product is CASSLGSSSWGYTF.

V and J are TRBV6-5 and TRBJ1-2; possible D gene TRBD1, 6 bases. Germline CDR1 MNHEY, CDR2 SVGAGI. Trimming removed 8 bases at V and 5 bases at J, with 18 bases between. The CDR3 is 14 amino acids. CDR3 bases: TGTGCCAGCCTTCCGGGAGACAGGAGTTATGGCTACACCTTC. Translating it yields CASLPGDRSYGYTF.

The rearrangement links TRBV29-1 to TRBJ1-1, with D hard to call. V lost 4 bases to trimming and J lost 8 bases, with 11 bases between them. The germline V gene has CDR1 SQVTM and CDR2 ANQGSEA. This CDR3 has 11 amino acids. The CDR3 DNA reads TGCAGCGTTGGGGTGGAGTACGAAGCTTTCTTT. Translating gives CSVGVEYEAFF.

The rearrangement joins TRBV9 to TRBJ2-1, with TRBD2 identical over 10 bases. The CDR3 is 15 residues long. The trim removed 3 bases at V and 6 bases at J, leaving 6 bases unmatched. CDR1 is SGDLS and CDR2 is YYNGEE in the germline V gene. The chain's CDR3 is CASSASGGAFNEQFF. The CDR3 bases are TGTGCCAGCAGCGCCAGCGGGGGGGCGTTCAATGAGCAGTTCTTC.

V is TRBV29-1 and J is TRBJ2-1; possibly TRBD1 or TRBD2 for D (6 bases each). Germline V CDR1 and CDR2: SQVTM, ANQGSEA. Trimming left V 4 bases short and J 3 bases short, with 13 bases between. The CDR3 is 14 amino acids. The CDR3 region has the DNA TGCAGCGTTGCACCGGGGGCTTACTACAATGAGCAGTTCTTC. It encodes CSVAPGAYYNEQFF.